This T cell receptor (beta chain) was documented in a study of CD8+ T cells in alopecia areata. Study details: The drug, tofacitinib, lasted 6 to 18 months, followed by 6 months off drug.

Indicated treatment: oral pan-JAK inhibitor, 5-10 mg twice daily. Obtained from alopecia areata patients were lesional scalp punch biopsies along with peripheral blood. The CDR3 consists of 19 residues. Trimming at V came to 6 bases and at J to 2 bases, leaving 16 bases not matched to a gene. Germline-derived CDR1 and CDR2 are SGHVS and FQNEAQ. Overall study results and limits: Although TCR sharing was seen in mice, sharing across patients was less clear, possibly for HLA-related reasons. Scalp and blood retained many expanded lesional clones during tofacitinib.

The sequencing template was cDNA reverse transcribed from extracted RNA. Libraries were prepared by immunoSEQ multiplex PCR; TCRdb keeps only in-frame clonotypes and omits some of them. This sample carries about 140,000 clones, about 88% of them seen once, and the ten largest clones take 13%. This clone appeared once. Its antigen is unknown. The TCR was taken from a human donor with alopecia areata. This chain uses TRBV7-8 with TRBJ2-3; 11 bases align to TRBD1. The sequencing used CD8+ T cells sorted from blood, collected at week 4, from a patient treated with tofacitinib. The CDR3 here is CASRSWGQGDLLTTDTQYF. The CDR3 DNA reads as TGTGCCAGCAGATCTTGGGGACAGGGGGACTTGCTAACCACAGATACGCAGTATTTT. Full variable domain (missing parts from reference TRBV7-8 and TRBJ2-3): GAGVSQSPRYKVAKRGQDVALRCDPISGHVSLFWYQQALGQGPEFLTYFQNEAQLDKSGLPSDRFFAERPEGSVSTLKIQRTQQEDSAVYLCASRSWGQGDLLTTDTQYFGPGTRLTVL.